The 32 T cell receptor beta chains reported below all come from one sample, sequenced in a study of glioma-infiltrating T cells. TCR alpha and beta CDR3 regions were amplified from RNA using iRepertoire nested multiplex PCR. One entry per CDR3 protein, called by TCRdb with MiXCR from the multiplex PCR reads. The sample carries approximately 130,000 distinct CDR3 sequences, under 25% recorded once. Sequencing was performed on glioma tissue, nonneoplastic brain tissue, or PBMCs (not recorded which). The receptors stem from a human donor with low-grade glioma or glioblastoma, undergoing nonglioma brain surgery, or in good health (not recorded which).

The chain couples TRBV7-8 to TRBJ2-5; TRBD1 matches 7 bases. Germline lookup yields CDR1 SGHVS and CDR2 FQNEAQ. This CDR3 comprises 15 residues. With 5 bases clipped from V and 4 bases from J, the junction kept 10 bases outside the gene matches. CDR3 DNA: TGTGCCAGCAGCCCCGGCACAGGGGAGCGAGAGACCCAGTACTTC. It encodes CASSPGTGERETQYF.

The table lists this clonotype with a few counts. The chain recombines TRBV27 with TRBJ2-3, with TRBD2 matching 9 bases. Germline CDR1 MNHEY, CDR2 SMNVEV (reference sequence). V lost 0 bases to trimming and J lost 6 bases; unmatched junction nucleotides: 13. This CDR3 spans 18 amino acids. CDR3 residues: CASSLSQRGASRGDTQYF. The DNA of the CDR3 is TGTGCCAGCAGTTTATCCCAGCGGGGGGCCAGTAGAGGGGATACGCAGTATTTT.

This clonotype occurred once. V usage is TRBV7-6 and J usage is TRBJ1-4, with D uncertain. Germline loops: CDR1 SGHVS, CDR2 FNYEAQ. CDR3 length: 14 residues. V was cut by 2 bases and J by 7 bases, with 11 bases left in between. DNA for the CDR3: TGTGCCAGCAGCTTAACTGGCGCCGGTGAAAAACTGTTTTTT. This sequence encodes CASSLTGAGEKLFF.

Turning to this clonotype: Given the absence of the conserved phenylalanine or tryptophan at the CDR3 end, a read error is likely. CDR3: CASSWGQGALGYTI. CDR3 sequence (DNA): TGTGCCAGCAGCTGGGGACAGGGGGCGCTTGGCTACACCATC. The chain joins TRBV7-9 to TRBJ1-2; 12 nucleotides match TRBD1. The CDR3 loop spans 14 amino acids. The V and J ends lost 4 bases and 7 bases, in that order; junction bases with no gene match: 4. Germline V lookup: CDR1 SEHNR, CDR2 FQNEAQ (reference sequence).

This clonotype was observed many times. The chain joins TRBV4-1 to TRBJ1-2; tentative D call: TRBD1 (5 bases). Germline V lookup: CDR1 MGHRA, CDR2 YSYEKL. The V and J ends lost 3 bases and 3 bases respectively, with 14 bases between them. The CDR3 spans 15 residues. CDR3 bases: TGCGCCAGCAGCCACCACCAGGGTACGGACTATGGCTACACCTTC. Amino acid sequence: CASSHHQGTDYGYTF.

This clonotype was detected ten times or more. The rearrangement links TRBV25-1 to TRBJ1-2; D remains unclear. Germline CDR1 is MGHDK and CDR2 is SYGVNS. V lost 5 bases to trimming and J lost 2 bases, with 9 bases between them. The CDR3 is made up of 13 amino acids. As DNA, the CDR3 is TGTGCCAGCAGTTACGACGGCAACTATGGCTACACCTTC. This codes for CASSYDGNYGYTF.

The chain couples TRBV6-9 to TRBJ2-3, with a tentative D call TRBD2 (6 bases). Germline CDR1 is MNHGY and CDR2 is SVAAGI. Between the trimmed V and J ends, which lost 3 bases and 5 bases, there was a span of 9 bases. The CDR3 runs to 13 residues. This chain's CDR3 is CASSYVGGDTQYF. CDR3 bases: TGTGCCAGCAGTTACGTCGGGGGAGATACGCAGTATTTT.

The chain recombines TRBV18 with TRBJ2-3; D is uncertain. Trimming cost V 3 bases and J 1 base, with 11 bases left between them. This CDR3 has 15 amino acids. CDR1 and CDR2 (germline): KGHSH, LQKENI. The CDR3 DNA sequence: TGTGCCAGCTCACCGAGGAAATTCGGCACAGATACGCAGTATTTT. The encoded protein is CASSPRKFGTDTQYF.

In its sample, this clonotype was seen a few times. The chain joins TRBV7-9 to TRBJ2-5; D is perhaps TRBD1 or TRBD2 (6 bases each). CDR1 is SEHNR and CDR2 is FQNEAQ in the germline V gene (reference sequence). The CDR3 covers 15 residues. The V and J ends lost 1 base and 0 bases respectively, with 9 bases between them. For the CDR3, the DNA is TGTGCCAGCAGCTTAGGGAGGGACAACCAAGAGACCCAGTACTTC. It codes for CASSLGRDNQETQYF.

This clonotype was seen many times. The rearrangement uses TRBV6-1 and TRBJ2-1, with 9 bases identical to TRBD1. The ends lost 5 bases at V and 2 bases at J; junction bases unmatched: 4. Germline values: CDR1 MNHNS, CDR2 SASEGT. The CDR3 covers 15 residues. This chain's CDR3 is CASSSTGGTYNEQFF. CDR3 in DNA: TGTGCCAGCAGTTCGACAGGGGGGACCTACAATGAGCAGTTCTTC.

This clonotype has just a few counts. The rearrangement joins TRBV15 to TRBJ2-2, with 8 bases that match TRBD2. The CDR3 has 17 residues. With 5 bases clipped from V and 7 bases from J, the junction kept 15 bases outside the gene matches. CDR1 and CDR2 from the germline V gene are LNHNV and YYDKDF (reference sequence). Here the CDR3 reads CATSGREASGYFGELFF. As DNA, the CDR3 is TGTGCCACCAGCGGGCGGGAGGCTAGCGGCTATTTCGGGGAGCTGTTTTTT.

This clonotype was seen only a few times. This sequence may be a read error, since a much larger clone differs from it by one base. CDR3 coding DNA: TGTGCCAGCAGTCCATCGACATGGCAAGAGACCCAGTACTTC. It specifies CASSPSTWQETQYF. The J gene is TRBJ2-5, the V gene TRBV27; D unclear. Germline assignment: CDR1 MNHEY and CDR2 SMNVEV (reference sequence). This CDR3 comprises 14 residues. The germline V and J ends were trimmed by 5 bases and 2 bases, with 12 bases remaining between them.

This clonotype occurred many times. This chain uses TRBV6-1 with TRBJ1-1; D not certain. This CDR3 is built from 17 residues. Trimming left V 0 bases short and J 3 bases short, with 17 bases between. CDR1 and CDR2 (germline): MNHNS, SASEGT. This CDR3 reads CASSEALGRVGYTEAFF. The DNA for the CDR3 is TGTGCCAGCAGTGAAGCCTTAGGGAGGGTGGGGTACACTGAAGCTTTCTTT.

This clonotype appeared many times. The rearrangement links TRBV15 to TRBJ1-1; tentative D call: TRBD1 (6 bases). V shed 0 bases and J shed 13 bases, with 21 bases lying between them. Germline V gene sequence: CDR1 LNHNV, CDR2 YYDKDF (reference sequence). The CDR3 sequence is 15 residues long. CDR3 amino acids: CATSREKQGADRSFF. CDR3 sequence (DNA): TGTGCCACCAGCAGAGAGAAACAGGGTGCGGATAGAAGTTTCTTT. The variable domain in full, with the rest retrieved from reference TRBV15 and TRBJ1-1, is DAMVIQNPRYQVTQFGKPVTLSCSQTLNHNVMYWYQQKSSQAPKLLFHYYDKDFNNEADTPDNFQSRRPNTSFCFLDIRSPGLGDTAMYLCATSREKQGADRSFFGQGTRLTVV.

On this clonotype itself: Since the CDR3 does not end with the conserved phenylalanine or tryptophan, this likely comes from a read error. The J gene is TRBJ1-2, the V gene TRBV28, with 11 bases matching TRBD1. V shed 6 bases, J shed 8 bases, and the junction held 8 bases outside the gene matches. Germline CDR1 reads MDHEN; CDR2 reads SYDVKM. This CDR3 has 14 amino acids. CDR3 sequence (DNA): TGTGCCAGCAGAAATAGGGACAGGGGGGGCGGCTACACCTCC. Translation gives CASRNRDRGGGYTS.

In its sample, this clonotype was seen many times. This sequence joins TRBV15 and TRBJ2-3; TRBD1 matches 7 bases. From germline, CDR1 is LNHNV and CDR2 YYDKDF (reference sequence). V was clipped by 1 base and J by 0 bases; unmatched bases: 1. The CDR3 is 15 amino acids. CDR3 sequence reads: CATSRAGQSTDTQYF. CDR3 DNA sequence: TGTGCCACCAGCAGAGCGGGACAGAGCACAGATACGCAGTATTTT.

This clonotype was found many times. This chain links TRBV7-9 with TRBJ1-1; D is unclear. The V end lost 1 base, the J end lost 0 bases, and 6 bases lay between the germline ends. The germline V gene encodes CDR1 SEHNR and CDR2 FQNEAQ (reference sequence). This CDR3 is built from 14 residues. The chain's CDR3 is CASSLGTLNTEAFF. The CDR3 nucleotides read TGTGCCAGCAGCTTAGGGACTTTGAACACTGAAGCTTTCTTT. The full variable domain, its missing parts supplied by reference TRBV7-9 and TRBJ1-1, is DTGVSQNPRHKITKRGQNVTFRCDPISEHNRLYWYRQTLGQGPEFLTYFQNEAQLEKSRLLSDRFSAERPKGSFSTLEIQRTEQGDSAMYLCASSLGTLNTEAFFGQGTRLTVV.

At least ten counts were recorded for this clonotype. The J gene is TRBJ1-1, the V gene TRBV2; tentatively, D is TRBD1 (5 bases). The CDR3 sequence is 14 residues long. Germline V gene lookup returns CDR1 SNHLY and CDR2 FYNNEI. Trimming pared 8 bases from V and 0 bases from J, leaving 13 bases between. The CDR3, as DNA: TGTGCCAGCGAGGAGACAGCACTGAACACTGAAGCTTTCTTT. It translates to CASEETALNTEAFF.

The chain is built from TRBV28 and TRBJ2-5; D possibly corresponds to TRBD2 (5 bases). The CDR3 consists of 16 residues. V shed 3 bases and J shed 6 bases, with 20 bases lying between them. Germline lookup yields CDR1 MDHEN and CDR2 SYDVKM. The CDR3 here is CASSFNPPEGEQTQYF. In nucleotides, the CDR3 is TGTGCCAGCAGTTTTAACCCCCCCGAGGGCGAGCAGACCCAGTACTTC.

The chain uses TRBV6-1 and TRBJ2-5, with D unclear. CDR1 and CDR2 (germline): MNHNS, SASEGT. This CDR3 comprises 15 residues. Trimming left V 7 bases short and J 7 bases short, with 22 bases between. The CDR3 DNA follows: TGTGCCAGCAAAAAAGGGTGGACGGCCTCGGTGACCCAGTACTTC. Translation: CASKKGWTASVTQYF.

This chain connects TRBV7-2 to TRBJ1-1; 9 nucleotides align to TRBD1. From germline, CDR1 is SGHTA and CDR2 FQGNSA. The CDR3 sequence is 15 residues long. The trim removed 4 bases at V and 0 bases at J, leaving 3 bases unmatched. The CDR3 region has the DNA TGTGCCAGCAGCTCTAACAGGGGGCTGAACACTGAAGCTTTCTTT. It codes for CASSSNRGLNTEAFF.

This rearrangement joins TRBV10-3 to TRBJ2-3; D unresolved. Trimming took 2 bases from V and 1 from J, leaving 7 bases between them. Germline lookup yields CDR1 ENHRY and CDR2 SYGVKD. The CDR3 totals 14 residues. The CDR3 DNA sequence: TGTGCCATCAGTGAGGGGCAGGGCACAGATACGCAGTATTTT. Translating it yields CAISEGQGTDTQYF.

The CDR3 protein is CASSLGAPDDTQYF. The CDR3 region has the DNA TGCGCCAGCAGCTTGGGGGCCCCAGACGATACGCAGTATTTT. The chain employs TRBV5-1 and TRBJ2-3; D is unresolved. The length of the CDR3 is 14 residues. CDR1 and CDR2 (germline): SGHRS, YFSETQ. Trimming removed 0 bases at V and 6 bases at J, with 11 bases between.

This clonotype showed up many times. The chain recombines TRBV20-1 with TRBJ2-3, with 10 bases matching TRBD2. V shed 5 bases, J shed 0 bases, and the junction held 8 bases outside the gene matches. Germline CDR1 DFQATT, CDR2 SNEGSKA (reference sequence). The CDR3 runs to 16 residues. This CDR3 reads CSAGLGLAASTDTQYF. The CDR3 DNA is TGCAGTGCTGGCCTTGGACTAGCGGCTAGCACAGATACGCAGTATTTT.

Remarks on this clonotype: This sequence may be a read error, since a much larger clone differs from it by one base. The rearrangement uses TRBV28 and TRBJ1-1; D unresolved. Trimming removed 11 bases from V and 3 bases from J, with 10 bases in between. This CDR3 spans 11 amino acids. Germline V gene lookup returns CDR1 MDHEN and CDR2 SYDVKM. CDR3 sequence: CAGMLDTEAFF. DNA of the CDR3: TGTGCCGGCATGTTGGACACTGAAGCTTTCTTT.

As regards this clonotype: The limits of the CDR3 on the DNA are not certain, so only TCRdb's listed CDR3 is given. CDR3 sequence reads: CASSFYICSAGRAGNQPQHF. The chain carries TRBV6-2 or TRBV6-3 and TRBJ1-5; whether TRBD1, the table's D call, matches the DNA was not checked. With termini counted, the CDR3 has 20 amino acids. The germline V gene encodes CDR1 MNHEY and CDR2 SVGEGT.

About this clonotype: A read error may explain this, as a much larger clone is one base away. The chain couples TRBV20-1 to TRBJ2-1; a weak D match, TRBD2 (5 bases). The CDR3 is made up of 15 amino acids. Germline V gene data show CDR1 as DFQATT and CDR2 as SNEGSKA (reference sequence). CDR3 DNA: TGCAGTGTCCCGCGAAGCGGTAGCTCCTGCAATGAGCAGTTCTTC. Its translation: CSVPRSGSSCNEQFF.

This chain connects TRBV2 to TRBJ2-4; 8 bases are a match to TRBD2. There are 16 residues in the CDR3. V trimming: 5 bases; J trimming: 6 bases; junction bases outside the gene matches: 12. Per germline, CDR1 SNHLY and CDR2 FYNNEI. The CDR3: CASSYGTRSGLNIQYF. CDR3 bases: TGTGCCAGCAGTTACGGGACTAGGAGTGGGTTAAACATTCAGTACTTC.

The chain carries TRBV28 and TRBJ1-5; D may be TRBD1 (6 bases). The V and J ends lost 6 bases and 1 base respectively, with 16 bases between them. The CDR3 length is 16 residues. Germline V CDR1 and CDR2: MDHEN, SYDVKM. CDR3 nucleotide sequence: TGTGCCAGCAGCACCGGGGGGAGGGGGAGCAATCAGCCCCAGCATTTT. Translation gives CASSTGGRGSNQPQHF.

This clonotype came up many times. This chain links TRBV15 with TRBJ2-1, with D tentatively TRBD2 (6 bases). CDR1 is LNHNV and CDR2 is YYDKDF in the germline V gene (reference sequence). Trimming left V 6 bases short and J 15 bases short, with 15 bases between. This CDR3 spans 11 amino acids. This CDR3 is CATRERGLPFF. In DNA form, the CDR3 reads TGTGCCACCAGAGAGAGGGGACTGCCGTTCTTC.

The rearrangement links TRBV5-5 to TRBJ2-3; 9 nucleotides line up with TRBD1. This CDR3 has 16 residues. V trimming: 0 bases; J trimming: 4 bases; junction bases outside the gene matches: 6. The germline gives CDR1 SGHKS, CDR2 YYEKEE (reference sequence). Here the CDR3 DNA reads TGTGCCAGCAGCTTGGAAGGGGACAGGGTCCCAGATACGCAGTATTTT. As protein: CASSLEGDRVPDTQYF. Combining the CDR3 with reference TRBV5-5 and TRBJ2-3 gives the whole variable domain DAGVTQSPTHLIKTRGQQVTLRCSPISGHKSVSWYQQVLGQGPQFIFQYYEKEERGRGNFPDRFSARQFPNYSSELNVNALLLGDSALYLCASSLEGDRVPDTQYFGPGTRLTVL.

The sample holds many counts of this clonotype. The chain employs TRBV24-1 and TRBJ2-5; D may be TRBD1 or TRBD2 (5 bases each). Germline assignment: CDR1 KGHDR and CDR2 SFDVKD. V lost 6 bases and J 1 base, leaving 11 bases between the germline ends. The CDR3 totals 14 residues. CDR3: CATSYSGTQETQYF. As DNA, the CDR3 is TGTGCCACCAGTTATTCCGGGACCCAAGAGACCCAGTACTTC.